The present entry profiles one T cell receptor beta chain with its context. Its antigen is not identified. Profiling relied on immunoSEQ multiplex PCR, and the TCRdb table lists in-frame clones only, not all of them. Among around 120,000 clones listed, about nine tenths were seen once. This specimen comes from a study of cytomegalovirus exposure and HLA in healthy donors. Study-level findings and limits: The tendency of first-cohort TCR clusters to co-occur in the 120 or so validation repertoires was the finding of a later analysis. Despite most TCR sequences being rare, some public TCRs occurred in many donors.

With 4 bases clipped from V and 2 bases from J, the junction kept 7 bases outside the gene matches. Germline CDR1 reads SGHRS; CDR2 reads YFSETQ. This CDR3 contains 15 residues. The TCR comes from a man between 18 and 35 years old in good health and CMV-seronegative. The sequencing input was PBMCs. V is TRBV5-1 and J is TRBJ1-2, with 8 nucleotides matching TRBD1. The CDR3 spells CASSPGQARNYGYTF. CDR3 coding DNA: TGCGCCAGCAGCCCGGGACAGGCCAGAAACTATGGCTACACCTTC.